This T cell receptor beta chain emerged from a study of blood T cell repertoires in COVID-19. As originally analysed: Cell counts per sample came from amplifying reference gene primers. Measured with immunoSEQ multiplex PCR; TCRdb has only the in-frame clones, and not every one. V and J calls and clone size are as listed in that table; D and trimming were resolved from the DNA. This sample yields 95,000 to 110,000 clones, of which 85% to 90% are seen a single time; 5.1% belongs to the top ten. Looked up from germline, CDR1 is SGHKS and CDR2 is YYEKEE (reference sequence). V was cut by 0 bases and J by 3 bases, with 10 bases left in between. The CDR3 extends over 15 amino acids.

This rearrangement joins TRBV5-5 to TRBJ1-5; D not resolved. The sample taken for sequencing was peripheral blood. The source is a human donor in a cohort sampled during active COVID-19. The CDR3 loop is CASSLALAFNQPQHF. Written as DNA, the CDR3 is TGTGCCAGCAGCTTGGCCTTAGCTTTCAATCAGCCCCAGCATTTT.